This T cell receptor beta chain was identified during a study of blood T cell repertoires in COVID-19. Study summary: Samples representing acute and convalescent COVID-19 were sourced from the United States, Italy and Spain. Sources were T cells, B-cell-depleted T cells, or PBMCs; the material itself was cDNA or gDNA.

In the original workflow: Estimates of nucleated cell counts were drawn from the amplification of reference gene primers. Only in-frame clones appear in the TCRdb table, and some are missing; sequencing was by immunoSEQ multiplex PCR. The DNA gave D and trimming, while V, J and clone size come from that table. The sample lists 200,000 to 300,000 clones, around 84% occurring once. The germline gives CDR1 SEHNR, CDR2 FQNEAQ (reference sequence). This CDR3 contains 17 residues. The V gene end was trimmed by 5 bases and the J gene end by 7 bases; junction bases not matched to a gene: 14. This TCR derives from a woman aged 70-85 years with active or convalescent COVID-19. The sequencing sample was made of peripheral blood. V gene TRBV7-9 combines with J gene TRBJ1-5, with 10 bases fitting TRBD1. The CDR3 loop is CASSPMGGQGTLQPQHF. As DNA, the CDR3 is TGTGCCAGCAGCCCGATGGGGGGACAGGGGACATTACAGCCCCAGCATTTT.